These T cell receptor beta chains were read from a single sample in a study of cytomegalovirus exposure and HLA in healthy donors. Here immunoSEQ multiplex PCR was the method, and the copy in TCRdb shows in-frame clones only, minus some. The repertoire holds 95,000 to 150,000 clones, with under 80% as singletons. Material for sequencing was PBMCs. The source is a man in his forties or fifties in good health and CMV-seropositive. Each CDR3 is given with its conserved first and last residue. Each record gives: D gene, clone size, J gene, V gene, CDR3 protein, CDR3 DNA. A D gene is named only where the DNA matches it firmly. A row's size may be missing; if present it is once, few, many or a size class.

TRBD1 . TRBJ2-2 TRBV19 CASSWDREVTGELFF TGTGCCAGTAGTTGGGACAGGGAAGTTACCGGGGAGCTGTTTTTT
TRBD1 . TRBJ2-2 TRBV9 CASSAQGSGVAGELFF TGTGCCAGCAGCGCACAGGGGTCGGGTGTCGCCGGGGAGCTGTTTTTT
. once TRBJ1-4 TRBV6-5 CASSPDFSNEKLFF TGTGCCAGCAGTCCAGATTTTTCTAATGAAAAACTGTTTTTT
. . TRBJ2-2 TRBV4-3 CASSQVGTRGGTGELFF TGCGCCAGCAGCCAAGTGGGCACGCGGGGCGGAACCGGGGAGCTGTTTTTT
. . TRBJ1-1 TRBV6-6 CASFSIVAGTAFF TGTGCCAGCTTTTCCATAGTAGCGGGGACCGCTTTCTTT
TRBD1 . TRBJ1-2 TRBV7-6 CASSFTGEKGYTF TGTGCCAGCAGCTTCACAGGGGAGAAAGGCTACACCTTC
TRBD1 . TRBJ1-3 TRBV5-8 CASSLVTGSGNTIYF TGTGCCAGCAGCTTGGTGACAGGGTCCGGAAACACCATATATTTT
. . TRBJ1-3 TRBV30 CAWDGAGNTIYF TGTGCCTGGGACGGGGCTGGAAACACCATATATTTT
TRBD1 . TRBJ1-1 TRBV4-3 CASSQDRGLNTEAFF TGCGCCAGCAGCCAAGATAGGGGGCTGAACACTGAAGCTTTCTTT
TRBD1 . TRBJ2-1 TRBV7-7 CASSIGTGRTTDEQFF TGTGCTAGCAGCATAGGGACAGGGAGGACAACCGATGAGCAGTTCTTC
. . TRBJ1-1 TRBV11-1 CASSLSGTPNTEAFF TGTGCCAGCAGCTTATCAGGGACACCGAACACTGAAGCTTTCTTT
. . TRBJ2-2 TRBV6-1 CASSEIRQTNTGELFF TGTGCCAGCAGTGAAATAAGACAGACGAACACCGGGGAGCTGTTTTTT
TRBD1 . TRBJ1-5 TRBV18 CASSPQIPGQGYQPQHF TGTGCCAGCTCACCACAAATACCGGGACAGGGATATCAGCCCCAGCATTTT
TRBD1 . TRBJ1-2 TRBV2 CASSEDFPGTGEHYGYTF TGTGCCAGCAGTGAAGATTTCCCCGGGACAGGGGAGCATTATGGCTACACCTTC
. . TRBJ1-1 TRBV30 CAWSVRGSPEAFF TGTGCCTGGAGTGTACGGGGTTCCCCTGAAGCTTTCTTT
TRBD1 few TRBJ1-2 TRBV5-5 CASSPGTGYLNYGYTF TGTGCCAGCAGTCCCGGGACAGGGTACTTGAACTATGGCTACACCTTC
. . TRBJ1-2 TRBV4-1 CASSQGGRVDGYTF TGCGCCAGCAGCCAAGGGGGGCGTGTCGATGGCTACACCTTC
. once TRBJ2-2 TRBV19 CASSWGGWTSGELFF TGTGCCAGTAGCTGGGGCGGCTGGACATCCGGGGAGCTGTTTTTT
TRBD2 . TRBJ2-7 TRBV5-4 CASSLELAGHYEQYF TGTGCCAGCAGCTTGGAACTAGCGGGCCACTACGAGCAGTACTTC
TRBD1 . TRBJ2-4 TRBV29-1 CSVLQGLGKGVAKNIQYF TGCAGCGTATTACAGGGGCTGGGAAAGGGGGTAGCCAAAAACATTCAGTACTTC
. . TRBJ2-5 TRBV4-1 CASSQARVQETQYF TGCGCCAGCAGCCAAGCCAGGGTCCAAGAGACCCAGTACTTC
. . TRBJ1-2 TRBV7-2 CASSLDLGGGYTF TGTGCCAGCAGCTTAGATCTGGGAGGCGGCTACACCTTC
TRBD1 . TRBJ1-1 TRBV4-2 CASSQVATGVTEAFF TGTGCCAGCAGCCAAGTCGCGACAGGGGTCACTGAAGCTTTCTTT
TRBD2 . TRBJ2-5 TRBV5-1 CASSFARAGGDETQYF TGCGCCAGCAGCTTCGCCCGAGCGGGGGGGGATGAGACCCAGTACTTC
. . TRBJ1-1 TRBV14 CASSRRDRNTEAFF TGTGCCAGCAGCCGCCGGGATAGGAACACTGAAGCTTTCTTT
TRBD1 . TRBJ2-5 TRBV7-9 CASSLVGDSGQETQYF TGTGCCAGCAGCTTGGTCGGGGACAGTGGACAAGAGACCCAGTACTTC
TRBD2 . TRBJ2-7 TRBV19 CASSIDTSGVYGQYF TGTGCCAGTAGTATCGACACTAGCGGGGTCTATGGGCAGTACTTC
TRBD2 . TRBJ2-3 TRBV7-3 CASSLSGLAEDTQYF TGTGCCAGCAGCTTATCAGGGCTAGCGGAAGATACGCAGTATTTT
. . TRBJ2-1 TRBV14 CASSPRGTSEQFF TGTGCCAGCAGCCCCCGGGGGACTTCCGAGCAGTTCTTC
. . TRBJ2-6 TRBV27 CASSLSAGAGANVLTF TGTGCCAGCAGTTTGTCCGCCGGGGCTGGGGCCAACGTCCTGACTTTC
. . TRBJ1-2 TRBV6-1 CASSGTGLYYGYTF TGTGCCAGCAGTGGAACAGGGTTGTACTATGGCTACACCTTC
. few TRBJ2-1 TRBV30 CAWMPGSYNEQFF TGTGCCTGGATGCCAGGGTCGTACAATGAGCAGTTCTTC
. . TRBJ2-3 TRBV29-1 CSGYQGLSTDTQYF TGCAGCGGGTATCAGGGGCTTAGCACAGATACGCAGTATTTT
. . TRBJ2-7 TRBV4-2 CASSQVRGYEQYF TGTGCCAGCAGCCAAGTGCGGGGATACGAGCAGTACTTC
TRBD2 . TRBJ2-1 TRBV18 CASSARLAGDNEQFF TGTGCCAGCTCTGCGAGACTAGCGGGAGACAATGAGCAGTTCTTC
. . TRBJ2-7 TRBV6-5 CASSYDRQTYEQYF TGTGCCAGCAGTTATGATAGACAAACCTACGAGCAGTACTTC
. . TRBJ1-5 TRBV2 CASSEDRQSNQPQHF TGTGCCAGCAGTGAAGATAGACAGAGCAATCAGCCCCAGCATTTT
TRBD1 few TRBJ1-1 TRBV5-1 CASSSRDRGRNTEAFF TGCGCCAGCAGCTCCCGGGACAGGGGGCGGAACACTGAAGCTTTCTTT
. few TRBJ2-5 TRBV6-5 CASSYGRKETQYF TGTGCCAGCAGTTACGGGAGGAAAGAGACCCAGTACTTC
. . TRBJ2-1 TRBV7-9 CASSLQGTRYREQFF TGTGCCAGCAGCTTACAGGGGACCAGATATCGCGAGCAGTTCTTC
. . TRBJ2-7 TRBV5-1 CASSLWGRSYEQYF TGCGCCAGCAGCTTGTGGGGCAGATCCTACGAGCAGTACTTC
TRBD2 . TRBJ2-7 TRBV28 CASRPTSGATYEQYF TGTGCCAGCAGGCCAACTAGCGGGGCGACCTACGAGCAGTACTTC
. . TRBJ2-7 TRBV27 CASSLGGYEQYF TGTGCCAGCAGTTTGGGGGGCTACGAGCAGTACTTC
TRBD1 . TRBJ2-5 TRBV19 CASSPDRARRETQYF TGTGCCAGTAGTCCTGACAGGGCGAGGAGGGAGACCCAGTACTTC
. . TRBJ1-1 TRBV5-1 CASRSTGANTEAFF TGCGCCAGCAGAAGCACAGGAGCGAACACTGAAGCTTTCTTT
TRBD2 . TRBJ2-4 TRBV11-2 CASSVLAGVGAKNIQYF TGTGCCAGCAGCGTACTAGCGGGGGTAGGGGCCAAAAACATTCAGTACTTC
. . TRBJ1-1 TRBV29-1 CSYGQNTEAFF TGCAGCTACGGACAGAACACTGAAGCTTTCTTT
TRBD1 once TRBJ2-7 TRBV28 CASSPTGTGGYEQYF TGTGCCAGCAGTCCTACCGGGACAGGGGGGTACGAGCAGTACTTC
. . TRBJ2-3 TRBV5-5 CASSLLPDTQYF TGTGCCAGCAGCCTACTGCCAGATACGCAGTATTTT
. . TRBJ2-1 TRBV10-3 CAIRGQRAYNEQFF TGTGCCATCAGGGGACAGCGGGCCTACAATGAGCAGTTCTTC
. . TRBJ2-1 TRBV30 CAWSVTGEQFF TGTGCCTGGAGTGTAACAGGTGAGCAGTTCTTC
. . TRBJ2-7 TRBV6-5 CASSLTGLGSYEQYF TGTGCCAGCAGCCTCACAGGGTTGGGGTCCTACGAGCAGTACTTC
TRBD1 . TRBJ1-4 TRBV9 CASSPLGQGASNEKLFF TGTGCCAGCAGCCCTCTCGGACAGGGGGCATCTAATGAAAAACTGTTTTTT
TRBD1 . TRBJ1-2 TRBV7-2 CASSLGGTGGIYGYTF TGTGCCAGCAGCTTGGGCGGGACAGGGGGCATATATGGCTACACCTTC
. . TRBJ1-5 TRBV5-6 CASSLAIGTDNQPQHF TGTGCCAGCAGCTTGGCCATCGGGACTGATAATCAGCCCCAGCATTTT
. . TRBJ1-5 TRBV11-3 CASSLDPDRRRKPQHF TGTGCCAGCAGCTTGGACCCCGACAGGAGGCGCAAGCCCCAGCATTTT
. . TRBJ2-5 TRBV10-3 CAISGTDQETQYF TGTGCCATCAGTGGGACAGACCAAGAGACCCAGTACTTC